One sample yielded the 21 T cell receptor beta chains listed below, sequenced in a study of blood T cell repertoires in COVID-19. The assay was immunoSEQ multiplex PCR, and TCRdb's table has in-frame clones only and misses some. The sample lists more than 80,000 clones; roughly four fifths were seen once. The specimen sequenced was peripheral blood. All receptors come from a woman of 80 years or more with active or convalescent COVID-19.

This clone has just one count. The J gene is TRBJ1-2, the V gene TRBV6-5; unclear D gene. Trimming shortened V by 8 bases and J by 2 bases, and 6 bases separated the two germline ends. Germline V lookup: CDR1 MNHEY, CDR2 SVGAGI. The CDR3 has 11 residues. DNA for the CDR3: TGTGCCAGCGGCCGAAACTATGGCTACACCTTC. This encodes CASGRNYGYTF.

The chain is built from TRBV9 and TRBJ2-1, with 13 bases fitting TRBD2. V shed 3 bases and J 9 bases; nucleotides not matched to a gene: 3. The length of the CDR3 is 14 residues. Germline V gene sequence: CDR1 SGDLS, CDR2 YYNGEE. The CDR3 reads CASSELAGGREQFF. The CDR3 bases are TGTGCCAGCAGCGAACTAGCGGGGGGGCGTGAGCAGTTCTTC. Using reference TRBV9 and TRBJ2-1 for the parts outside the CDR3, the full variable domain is DSGVTQTPKHLITATGQRVTLRCSPRSGDLSVYWYQQSLDQGLQFLIQYYNGEERAKGNILERFSAQQFPDLHSELNLSSLELGDSALYFCASSELAGGREQFFGPGTRLTVL.

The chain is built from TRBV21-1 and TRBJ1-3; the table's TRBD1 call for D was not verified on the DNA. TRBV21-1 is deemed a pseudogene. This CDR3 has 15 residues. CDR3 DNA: TGTGCCAGCACGTCCGTGGGGGCCTCTGGAAACACCATATATTTT. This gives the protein CASTSVGASGNTIYF.

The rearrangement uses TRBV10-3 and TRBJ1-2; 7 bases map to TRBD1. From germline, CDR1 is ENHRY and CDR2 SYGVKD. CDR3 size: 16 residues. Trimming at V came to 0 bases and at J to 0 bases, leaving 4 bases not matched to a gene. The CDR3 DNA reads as TGTGCCATCAGTGAGTCGGGACAGTCGTCTAACTATGGCTACACCTTC. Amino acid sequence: CAISESGQSSNYGYTF.

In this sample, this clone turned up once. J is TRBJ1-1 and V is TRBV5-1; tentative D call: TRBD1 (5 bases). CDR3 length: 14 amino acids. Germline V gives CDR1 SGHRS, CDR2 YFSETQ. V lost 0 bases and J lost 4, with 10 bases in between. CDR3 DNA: TGCGCCAGCAGCTTGGATCAGGGAGGCACTGAAGCTTTCTTT. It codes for CASSLDQGGTEAFF.

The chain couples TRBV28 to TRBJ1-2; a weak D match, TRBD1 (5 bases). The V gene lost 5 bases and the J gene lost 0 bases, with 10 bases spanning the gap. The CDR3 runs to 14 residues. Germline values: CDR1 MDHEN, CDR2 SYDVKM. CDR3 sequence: CASSGRASNYGYTF. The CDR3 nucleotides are TGTGCCAGCAGTGGCAGGGCCTCTAACTATGGCTACACCTTC.

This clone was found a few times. The CDR3 sequence: CASSLPGRGEETQYF. The CDR3 coding sequence is TGTGCCAGCAGCCTACCGGGTCGGGGTGAGGAGACCCAGTACTTC. The V call is TRBV5-4, the J call TRBJ2-5, with a weak D call TRBD2 (5 bases). V lost 4 bases and J 5 bases, leaving 18 bases between the germline ends. The length of the CDR3 is 15 residues. The germline gives CDR1 SGHNT, CDR2 YYREEE (reference sequence). Using reference TRBV5-4 and TRBJ2-5 for the parts outside the CDR3, the full variable domain is ETGVTQSPTHLIKTRGQQVTLRCSSQSGHNTVSWYQQALGQGPQFIFQYYREEENGRGNFPPRFSGLQFPNYSSELNVNALELDDSALYLCASSLPGRGEETQYFGPGTRLLVL.

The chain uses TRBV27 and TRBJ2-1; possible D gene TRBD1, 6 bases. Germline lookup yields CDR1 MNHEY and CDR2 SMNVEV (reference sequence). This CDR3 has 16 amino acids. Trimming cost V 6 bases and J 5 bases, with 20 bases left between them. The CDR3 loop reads CASSPMPRTADNEQFF. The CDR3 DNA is TGTGCCAGCAGCCCAATGCCCCGGACAGCAGACAATGAGCAGTTCTTC.

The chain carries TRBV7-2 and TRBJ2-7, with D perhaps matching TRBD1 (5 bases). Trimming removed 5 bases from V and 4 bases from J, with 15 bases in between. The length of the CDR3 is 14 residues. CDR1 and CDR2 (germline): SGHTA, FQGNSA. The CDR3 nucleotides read TGTGCCAGCAGCCCCCCAGGGAATGAGTACGAGCAGTACTTC. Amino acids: CASSPPGNEYEQYF.

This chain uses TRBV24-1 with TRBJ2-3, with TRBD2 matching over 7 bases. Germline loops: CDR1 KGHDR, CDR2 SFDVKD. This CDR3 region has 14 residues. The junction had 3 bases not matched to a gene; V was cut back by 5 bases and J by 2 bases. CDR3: CATSASGATDTQYF. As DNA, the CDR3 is TGTGCCACCAGTGCCAGCGGGGCCACAGATACGCAGTATTTT.

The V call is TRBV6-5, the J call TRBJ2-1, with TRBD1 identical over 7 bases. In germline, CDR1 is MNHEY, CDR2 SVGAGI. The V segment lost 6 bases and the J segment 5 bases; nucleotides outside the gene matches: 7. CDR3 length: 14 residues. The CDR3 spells CASRDRDRDNEQFF. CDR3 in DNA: TGTGCCAGCAGAGACCGCGACAGGGACAATGAGCAGTTCTTC.

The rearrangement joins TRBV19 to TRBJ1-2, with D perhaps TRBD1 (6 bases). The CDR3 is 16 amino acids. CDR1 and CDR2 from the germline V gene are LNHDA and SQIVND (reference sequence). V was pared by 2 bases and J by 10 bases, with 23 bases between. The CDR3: CASSISAVGGGSDYTF. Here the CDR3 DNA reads TGTGCCAGTAGTATAAGCGCGGTCGGGGGGGGCAGCGACTACACCTTC.

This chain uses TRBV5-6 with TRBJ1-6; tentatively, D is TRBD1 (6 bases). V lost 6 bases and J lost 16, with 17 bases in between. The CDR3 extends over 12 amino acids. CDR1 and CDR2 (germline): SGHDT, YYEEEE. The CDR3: CASNFRDNKLHF. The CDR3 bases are TGTGCCAGCAATTTCCGGGACAACAAGCTCCACTTT.

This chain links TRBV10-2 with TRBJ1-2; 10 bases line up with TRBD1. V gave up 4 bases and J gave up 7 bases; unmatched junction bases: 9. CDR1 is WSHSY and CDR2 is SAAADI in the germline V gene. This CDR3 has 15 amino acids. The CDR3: CASSGSDRGTGGYTF. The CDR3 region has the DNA TGCGCCAGCAGTGGTTCGGACAGGGGGACGGGTGGCTACACCTTC.

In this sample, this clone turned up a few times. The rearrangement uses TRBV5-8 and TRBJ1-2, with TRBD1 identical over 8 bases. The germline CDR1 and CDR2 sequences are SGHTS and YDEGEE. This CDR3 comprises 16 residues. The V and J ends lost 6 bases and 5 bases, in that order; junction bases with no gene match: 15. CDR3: CASTPNPTGALYGYTF. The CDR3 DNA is TGTGCCAGCACCCCCAATCCGACAGGGGCCTTATATGGCTACACCTTC.

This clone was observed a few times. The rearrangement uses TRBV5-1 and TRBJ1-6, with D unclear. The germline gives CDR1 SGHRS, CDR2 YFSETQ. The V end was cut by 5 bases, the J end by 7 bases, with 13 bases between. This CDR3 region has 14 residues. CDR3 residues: CASRNPGGNSPLHF. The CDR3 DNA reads TGCGCCAGCAGAAATCCGGGAGGCAATTCACCCCTCCACTTT.

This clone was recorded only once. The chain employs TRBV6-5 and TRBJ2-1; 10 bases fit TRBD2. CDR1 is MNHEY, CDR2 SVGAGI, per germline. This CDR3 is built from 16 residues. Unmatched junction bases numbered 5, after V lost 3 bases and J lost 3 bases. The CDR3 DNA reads TGTGCCAGCAGTTATCGGGCTAGCGGGGGCTACAATGAGCAGTTCTTC. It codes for CASSYRASGGYNEQFF.

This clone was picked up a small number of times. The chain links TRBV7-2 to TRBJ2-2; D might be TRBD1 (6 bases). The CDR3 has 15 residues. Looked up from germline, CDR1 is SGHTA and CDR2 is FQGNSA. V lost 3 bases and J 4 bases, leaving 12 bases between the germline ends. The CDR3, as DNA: TGTGCCAGCAGCTTCCAGGACAGCCCCACCGGGGAGCTGTTTTTT. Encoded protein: CASSFQDSPTGELFF.

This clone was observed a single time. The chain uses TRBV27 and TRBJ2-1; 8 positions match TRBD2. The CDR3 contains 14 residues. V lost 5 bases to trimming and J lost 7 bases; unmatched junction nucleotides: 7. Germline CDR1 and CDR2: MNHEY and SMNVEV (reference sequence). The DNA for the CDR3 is TGTGCCAGCAGTCCCGGACTAGCTAATAATGAGCAGTTCTTC. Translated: CASSPGLANNEQFF.

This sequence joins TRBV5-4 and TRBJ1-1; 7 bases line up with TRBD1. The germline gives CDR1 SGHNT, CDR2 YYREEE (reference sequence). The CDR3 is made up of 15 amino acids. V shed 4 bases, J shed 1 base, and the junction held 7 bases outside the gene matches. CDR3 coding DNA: TGTGCCAGCAGCCTGCCGACAGGGCAGAACACTGAAGCTTTCTTT. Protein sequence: CASSLPTGQNTEAFF.

CDR3 nucleotide sequence: TGTGCCAGCAGCCTCCGGACAGGGGGCACTGAAGCTTTCTTT. Translating it yields CASSLRTGGTEAFF. The V and J genes are TRBV3-1 (or the pseudogene TRBV3-2) and TRBJ1-1, with 10 bases lining up with TRBD1. The CDR3 is 14 amino acids. Per the germline V gene, CDR1 is LGHDT and CDR2 is YNNKEL (reference sequence). V dropped 4 bases and J dropped 4; count of bases not matched to a gene: 3.